The 22 T cell receptor beta chains listed next were all sequenced from one sample in a study of T cells in Graves' hyperthyroidism and ophthalmopathy. Amplification yielded TCR beta CDR3 regions, with RNA transcripts as the source. With the HTBI primer set, the TCR CDR3 went through a first round of RT-PCR. Each CDR3 protein gets one entry after TCRdb re-called the multiplex PCR reads with MiXCR. The sample consists of under 400,000 distinct CDR3 sequences, approximately 15% of them appearing once. The sequenced material came from blood. The origin of the receptors is a woman aged 55-69 years with Graves' hyperthyroidism.

This clonotype was observed at least ten times. The chain joins TRBV2 to TRBJ1-6; D possibly corresponds to TRBD1 (5 bases). The germline gives CDR1 SNHLY, CDR2 FYNNEI. V lost 6 bases to trimming and J lost 6 bases, with 18 bases between them. CDR3 size: 16 residues. The CDR3 spells CASRLSPGGGNSPLHF. The DNA for the CDR3 is TGTGCCAGCAGGCTATCCCCTGGGGGAGGTAATTCACCCCTCCACTTT.

At least ten counts were recorded for this clonotype. The chain recombines TRBV28 with TRBJ1-2; maybe TRBD1 (5 bases). The germline V and J ends were trimmed by 4 bases and 3 bases, with 12 bases remaining between them. The CDR3 runs 14 residues. The germline CDR1 and CDR2 sequences are MDHEN and SYDVKM. The DNA for the CDR3 is TGTGCCAGCAGTTCCCCGCAGGGCCACTATGGCTACACCTTC. This codes for CASSSPQGHYGYTF.

The chain combines TRBV28 with TRBJ2-7, with 9 bases aligning to TRBD2. After removal of 8 bases from V and 4 bases from J, the junction contained 9 bases not matched to a gene. CDR1 is MDHEN, CDR2 SYDVKM, per germline. CDR3 size: 14 residues. CDR3 sequence: CASGLAGAIYEQYF. The CDR3 DNA follows: TGTGCCAGCGGATTAGCGGGGGCCATATACGAGCAGTACTTC.

This clonotype was counted ten times or more. The chain links TRBV20-1 to TRBJ1-2, with D possibly matching TRBD1 (6 bases). This CDR3 region has 13 residues. Per germline, CDR1 DFQATT and CDR2 SNEGSKA (reference sequence). V lost 6 bases, J lost 0 bases, and 11 bases lay in between. CDR3: CSATGTTNYGYTF. In DNA form, the CDR3 reads TGCAGTGCAACCGGGACAACTAACTATGGCTACACCTTC.

This clonotype appeared many times. The CDR3 DNA reads TGTGCCAGCAGCCACCCGGCGGACCGAAGATCCTACGAGCAGTACTTC. Translation gives CASSHPADRRSYEQYF. The gene calls are TRBV11-2 and TRBJ2-7; D uncertain. Trimming took 5 bases from V and 1 from J, leaving 18 bases between them. Looked up from germline, CDR1 is SGHAT and CDR2 is FQNNGV. The CDR3 has 16 amino acids.

This clonotype turned up a few times. This chain connects TRBV5-6 to TRBJ2-4; 9 bases match TRBD1. CDR1 and CDR2 from the germline V gene are SGHDT and YYEEEE. Unmatched junction bases numbered 7, after V lost 5 bases and J lost 7 bases. The CDR3 runs to 14 residues. CDR3 amino acids: CASSYTGGANIQYF. DNA of the CDR3: TGTGCCAGCAGTTACACAGGGGGCGCGAACATTCAGTACTTC. The variable domain in full, completed from reference TRBV5-6 and TRBJ2-4, reads DAGVTQSPTHLIKTRGQQVTLRCSPKSGHDTVSWYQQALGQGPQFIFQYYEEEERQRGNFPDRFSGHQFPNYSSELNVNALLLGDSALYLCASSYTGGANIQYFGAGTRLSVL.

This clonotype was seen ten or more times. The chain employs TRBV27 and TRBJ2-7; D is undetermined. Germline V CDR1 and CDR2: MNHEY, SMNVEV (reference sequence). This CDR3 has 14 amino acids. Trimming removed 3 bases at V and 0 bases at J, with 9 bases between. The CDR3, as DNA: TGTGCCAGCAGTTTCAAGCCCAGCTCCTACGAGCAGTACTTC. Its protein is CASSFKPSSYEQYF.

At least ten counts were recorded for this clonotype. V gene TRBV30 combines with J gene TRBJ2-2; 9 bases are a match to TRBD1. V dropped 2 bases and J dropped 5; count of bases not matched to a gene: 3. This CDR3 is built from 14 residues. Germline V CDR1 and CDR2: GTSNPN, SVGIG (reference sequence). CDR3 nucleotide sequence: TGTGCCTGGAGTAGGGACAGGGTTACCGGGGAGCTGTTTTTT. Encoded protein: CAWSRDRVTGELFF.

This clonotype occurred many times. The chain combines TRBV20-1 with TRBJ2-5, with 7 bases lining up with TRBD1. The CDR3 runs to 12 residues. V trimming: 6 bases; J trimming: 6 bases; junction bases outside the gene matches: 7. Germline lookup yields CDR1 DFQATT and CDR2 SNEGSKA (reference sequence). The CDR3 bases are TGCAGTGCAGGGGACAGCCCACAGACCCAGTACTTC. This codes for CSAGDSPQTQYF.

This clonotype came up many times. The CDR3 DNA follows: TGTGCCAGTAGTCCCGGGACAGGGGGCAACTATGGCTACACCTTC. Translation gives CASSPGTGGNYGYTF. The chain links TRBV19 to TRBJ1-2; 12 bases line up with TRBD1. With 5 bases clipped from V and 2 bases from J, the junction kept 3 bases outside the gene matches. CDR1 is LNHDA, CDR2 SQIVND, per germline (reference sequence). CDR3 length equals 15 residues.

V and J are TRBV19 and TRBJ2-3; D may be TRBD2 (5 bases). The V end was cut by 3 bases, the J end by 4 bases, with 20 bases between. The CDR3 extends over 17 amino acids. Germline CDR1 and CDR2: LNHDA and SQIVND (reference sequence). CDR3 bases: TGTGCCAGTAGTATCGGGCTGGCAGACTGGGGAGCAGATACGCAGTATTTT. This codes for CASSIGLADWGADTQYF.

This clonotype was detected once. The CDR3: CATSRVGSYEQYF. CDR3 nucleotides: TGTGCCACCAGCAGAGTGGGCTCCTACGAGCAGTACTTC. The chain employs TRBV15 and TRBJ2-7; D unresolved. V gave up 1 base and J gave up 0 bases, with 4 bases separating them. There are 13 residues in the CDR3. Germline loops: CDR1 LNHNV, CDR2 YYDKDF (reference sequence).

This clonotype was recorded at least ten times. This chain joins TRBV7-6 and TRBJ2-1, with 13 positions matching TRBD2. The CDR3 totals 15 residues. V lost 2 bases to trimming and J lost 9 bases; unmatched junction nucleotides: 4. Germline V lookup: CDR1 SGHVS, CDR2 FNYEAQ. Here the CDR3 reads CASSLTSGRASEQFF. In nucleotides, the CDR3 is TGTGCCAGCAGCTTAACTAGCGGGAGGGCCTCTGAGCAGTTCTTC.

The chain recombines TRBV9 with TRBJ2-5; D ambiguous. Deletions cut 3 bases from V and 2 bases from J, with 8 bases between. Germline CDR1 and CDR2: SGDLS and YYNGEE. This CDR3 contains 13 residues. CDR3 residues: CASSAPGQETQYF. The DNA of the CDR3 is TGTGCCAGCAGCGCCCCAGGACAAGAGACCCAGTACTTC.

This clonotype was detected many times. The gene calls are TRBV2 and TRBJ1-1; a possible D gene is TRBD1 (5 bases). The germline CDR1 and CDR2 sequences are SNHLY and FYNNEI. Trimming removed 8 bases from V and 3 bases from J, with 22 bases in between. The length of the CDR3 is 16 residues. CDR3 nucleotide sequence: TGTGCCAGCTTAGCGAATGTCGGGACCTTGGACACTGAAGCTTTCTTT. Encoded protein: CASLANVGTLDTEAFF.

Many counts were recorded for this clonotype. The CDR3 is CSAGTSGRSYNEQFF. In nucleotides, the CDR3 is TGCAGTGCTGGGACTAGCGGGAGGTCCTACAATGAGCAGTTCTTC. The V and J genes are TRBV20-1 and TRBJ2-1; 15 nucleotides align to TRBD2. Germline CDR1 DFQATT, CDR2 SNEGSKA (reference sequence). The CDR3 has 15 residues. Unmatched junction bases numbered 0, after V lost 5 bases and J lost 1 base.

This clonotype was recorded at least ten times. This chain links TRBV5-1 with TRBJ2-3, with 7 bases that match TRBD2. V lost 2 bases, J lost 1 base, and 7 bases stayed unmatched. Per germline, CDR1 SGHRS and CDR2 YFSETQ. There are 16 residues in the CDR3. Here the CDR3 reads CASSFKYTSGTDTQYF. CDR3 nucleotides: TGCGCCAGCAGCTTTAAATACACTAGCGGCACAGATACGCAGTATTTT.

This chain connects TRBV19 to TRBJ2-1, with 8 bases aligning to TRBD1. V shed 3 bases and J 6 bases; nucleotides not matched to a gene: 7. The CDR3 sequence is 15 residues long. Germline V CDR1 and CDR2: LNHDA, SQIVND (reference sequence). The CDR3 region has the DNA TGTGCCAGTAGTATTACGGGACAGGCTGGCAATGAGCAGTTCTTC. Translated, it gives CASSITGQAGNEQFF.

In its sample, this clonotype was seen many times. The gene calls are TRBV24-1 and TRBJ2-5; D is unclear. V lost 1 base, J lost 5 bases, and 13 bases lay in between. Germline V gene lookup returns CDR1 KGHDR and CDR2 SFDVKD. The CDR3 length is 15 residues. CDR3 region: CATSDFRQLQETQYF. CDR3 DNA: TGTGCCACCAGTGATTTCCGTCAGTTGCAGGAGACCCAGTACTTC.

This clonotype turned up a few times. The chain carries TRBV7-6 and TRBJ1-4; 10 nucleotides align to TRBD1. The length of the CDR3 is 15 residues. CDR1 SGHVS and CDR2 FNYEAQ come from the germline V gene. The junction had 4 bases not matched to a gene; V was cut back by 5 bases and J by 4 bases. CDR3 nucleotide sequence: TGTGCCAGCAGCCGGACAGGGGGTGATAATGAAAAACTGTTTTTT. Protein: CASSRTGGDNEKLFF.

Remarks on this clonotype: A much larger clonotype is one base distant, so this may be a read error. The V gene is TRBV12-3 or TRBV12-4, the J gene TRBJ1-4; 7 bases are a match to TRBD1. The CDR3 sequence is 14 residues long. CDR3 sequence: CASSSQGGDEKLVF. The CDR3, as DNA: TGTGCCAGCAGTTCTCAGGGGGGGGATGAAAAACTGGTTTTT.

The V call is TRBV4-1, the J call TRBJ2-7, with TRBD2 matching over 7 bases. Germline V gene sequence: CDR1 MGHRA, CDR2 YSYEKL. The CDR3 has 16 residues. Trimming cost V 0 bases and J 3 bases; bases outside gene matches: 8. The CDR3 coding sequence is TGCGCCAGCAGCCAAGATGGGCTAGCGGAGAGCTACGAGCAGTACTTC. Protein product: CASSQDGLAESYEQYF.